The rows below give T cell receptor beta chains drawn from one sample of a study of cytomegalovirus exposure and HLA in healthy donors. The method was immunoSEQ multiplex PCR; TCRdb's version includes in-frame clones alone and lacks a portion of them. The profile shows roughly 140,000 clones, around 65% of them singletons. The specimen was PBMCs. The receptors here all came from a woman in her thirties in good health and CMV-seropositive. CDR3s include the opening cysteine and the closing phenylalanine or tryptophan. D genes are given only for firm matches. The size of a clone is reported for some rows only, either as once, few or many, or as a class for expanded clones.

TRBJ2-7 | TRBD1 | TRBV5-4 | - | CASSIQQGEVGEQYF | TGTGCCAGCAGCATACAACAGGGGGAGGTCGGCGAGCAGTACTTC
TRBJ2-7 | - | TRBV2 | - | CASKAEGAYEQYF | TGTGCCAGCAAGGCGGAGGGAGCCTACGAGCAGTACTTC
TRBJ1-1 | - | TRBV14 | - | CASSQDTGNTEAFF | TGTGCCAGCAGCCAAGACACGGGGAACACTGAAGCTTTCTTT
TRBJ2-2 | - | TRBV5-4 | - | CASSLDYWTGELFF | TGTGCCAGCAGCCTGGACTACTGGACCGGGGAGCTGTTTTTT
TRBJ1-1 | TRBD1 | TRBV7-3 | - | CASSSRGGGGSEAFF | TGTGCCAGCAGCTCCCGGGGGGGAGGGGGCTCTGAAGCTTTCTTT
TRBJ2-7 | - | TRBV2 | - | CASSDLWQAGSYEQYF | TGTGCCAGCAGTGATCTTTGGCAGGCGGGTAGCTACGAGCAGTACTTC
TRBJ1-2 | - | TRBV5-6 | - | CASSPLAGHDYYGYTF | TGTGCCAGCAGCCCCCTCGCGGGCCACGATTATTATGGCTACACCTTC
TRBJ2-1 | - | TRBV4-1 | - | CASSQGQRSSYNEQFF | TGCGCCAGCAGCCAAGGACAGAGGAGCTCCTACAATGAGCAGTTCTTC
TRBJ1-4 | - | TRBV6-5 | few | CASSYGGAWGEKLFF | TGTGCCAGCAGTTACGGGGGGGCGTGGGGTGAAAAACTGTTTTTT
TRBJ1-3 | - | TRBV6-1 | - | CASSEQGGGGAGNTIYF | TGTGCCAGCAGTGAACAGGGCGGCGGGGGGGCTGGAAACACCATATATTTT
TRBJ2-2 | TRBD2 | TRBV5-1 | - | CASSLDPGLAGANGELFF | TGCGCCAGCAGCTTGGACCCGGGACTAGCGGGAGCAAACGGGGAGCTGTTTTTT
TRBJ1-5 | - | TRBV13 | - | CASSLGVDYNQPQHF | TGTGCCAGCAGCTTAGGCGTTGACTACAATCAGCCCCAGCATTTT
TRBJ1-5 | - | TRBV7-8 | - | CASRQAAFSNQPQHF | TGTGCCAGCAGACAGGCGGCTTTTAGCAATCAGCCCCAGCATTTT
TRBJ1-2 | - | TRBV11-2 | - | CASSLDIAAAFTNYGYTF | TGTGCCAGCAGCCTGGATATTGCGGCAGCCTTCACTAACTATGGCTACACCTTC
TRBJ2-5 | - | TRBV6-6 | - | CASRTPGGGETQYF | TGTGCCAGCAGGACCCCAGGGGGAGGAGAGACCCAGTACTTC
TRBJ2-5 | - | TRBV6-6 | - | CASGRGGAQETQYF | TGTGCCAGCGGAAGGGGGGGGGCCCAAGAGACCCAGTACTTC
TRBJ1-1 | - | TRBV5-1 | once | CASSLDGQLAFF | TGCGCCAGCAGCTTGGATGGACAGCTAGCTTTCTTT
TRBJ1-2 | - | TRBV6-5 | - | CASKPRADSYGYTF | TGTGCCAGCAAGCCCCGTGCCGACAGCTATGGCTACACCTTC
TRBJ2-2 | - | TRBV27 | - | CASSFRQGLGTGELFF | TGTGCCAGCAGTTTCCGCCAGGGGTTGGGTACCGGGGAGCTGTTTTTT
TRBJ2-5 | - | TRBV30 | - | CAWSIRLGGSEQYF | TGTGCCTGGAGTATAAGGCTTGGAGGGAGTGAGCAGTACTTC
TRBJ2-2 | - | TRBV27 | - | CASSLLGSGELFF | TGTGCCAGCAGTTTACTGGGCTCCGGGGAGCTGTTTTTT
TRBJ2-7 | TRBD2 | TRBV29-1 | - | CSAGRAGRIYEQYF | TGCAGCGCCGGGAGGGCAGGCCGAATCTACGAGCAGTACTTC
TRBJ1-4 | - | TRBV11-2 | - | CASPTRSGEKLFF | TGTGCCAGCCCAACCAGATCAGGAGAAAAACTGTTTTTT
TRBJ2-7 | TRBD1 | TRBV7-8 | - | CASSLAVLATGGRSYEQYF | TGTGCCAGCAGCTTAGCGGTATTGGCCACAGGGGGCCGTAGCTACGAGCAGTACTTC
TRBJ2-1 | - | TRBV7-9 | few | CASSSVYNEQFF | TGTGCCAGCAGCTCTGTCTACAATGAGCAGTTCTTC
TRBJ1-2 | TRBD1 | TRBV29-1 | - | CSVEDESSGQGFYGYTF | TGCAGCGTTGAAGATGAGAGCTCAGGACAGGGGTTTTATGGCTACACCTTC
TRBJ1-2 | - | TRBV30 | once | CAWRTAGGYGYTF | TGTGCCTGGAGGACGGCGGGGGGCTATGGCTACACCTTC
TRBJ2-3 | TRBD1 | TRBV5-4 | - | CASSSNYRGSTDTQYF | TGTGCCAGCAGCTCGAATTACAGGGGGAGCACAGATACGCAGTATTTT
TRBJ2-5 | - | TRBV18 | - | CASSPLTATQETQYF | TGTGCCAGCTCACCATTGACAGCCACCCAAGAGACCCAGTACTTC
TRBJ1-2 | - | TRBV4-1 | - | CASSQGPYLQELNNYGYTF | TGCGCCAGCAGCCAAGGCCCTTACCTACAGGAACTGAATAACTATGGCTACACCTTC
TRBJ1-6 | - | TRBV21-1 | few | CASKSDSSYNSPLHF | TGTGCCAGCAAGTCCGACAGCTCCTATAATTCCCCCCTCCACTTT
TRBJ1-2 | - | TRBV28 | - | CASTPRGGRGYTF | TGTGCCAGCACCCCAAGGGGAGGTCGTGGCTACACCTTC
TRBJ2-1 | - | TRBV14 | - | CASSQAHNEQFF | TGTGCCAGCAGCCAAGCTCACAATGAGCAGTTCTTC
TRBJ1-2 | - | TRBV11-2 | - | CASSLGTGNYGYTF | TGTGCCAGCAGCTTGGGTACAGGGAACTATGGCTACACCTTC
TRBJ2-7 | TRBD1 | TRBV19 | few | CASGDRAEQYF | TGTGCCAGTGGGGACAGGGCCGAGCAGTACTTC
TRBJ2-7 | - | TRBV9 | once | CASSVGGQSSYEQYF | TGTGCCAGCAGCGTTGGGGGCCAGAGCTCCTACGAGCAGTACTTC
TRBJ1-2 | TRBD1 | TRBV29-1 | few | CSVGGHVGQGSFGYTF | TGCAGCGTTGGGGGCCATGTCGGACAGGGGTCGTTTGGCTACACCTTC
TRBJ1-1 | TRBD1 | TRBV19 | - | CASSMWDRDTEAFF | TGTGCCAGTAGTATGTGGGACAGGGACACTGAAGCTTTCTTT
TRBJ1-1 | - | TRBV25-1 | - | CASQTSGAEAFF | TGTGCCAGCCAAACCTCAGGGGCTGAAGCTTTCTTT
TRBJ1-2 | - | TRBV10-2 | - | CASSESGDIYGYTF | TGCGCCAGCAGTGAGTCCGGGGATATCTATGGCTACACCTTC
TRBJ2-1 | - | TRBV18 | - | CASSPRGLTYNEQFF | TGTGCCAGCTCACCTCGGGGACTTACCTACAATGAGCAGTTCTTC
TRBJ1-2 | - | TRBV15 | - | CATSRGRAARSNYGYTF | TGTGCCACCAGCAGAGGGCGGGCGGCCAGATCTAACTATGGCTACACCTTC
TRBJ1-4 | - | TRBV28 | - | CASSLWAATNEKLFF | TGTGCCAGCAGTTTATGGGCAGCAACTAATGAAAAACTGTTTTTT
TRBJ1-1 | - | TRBV5-1 | - | CASHLTGKMNTEAFF | TGCGCCAGCCATTTAACCGGGAAAATGAACACTGAAGCTTTCTTT
TRBJ2-3 | TRBD2 | TRBV7-6 | - | CASSAETSGSWGDTQYF | TGTGCCAGCAGCGCCGAGACTAGCGGGAGTTGGGGAGATACGCAGTATTTT
TRBJ1-5 | - | TRBV6-6 | - | CASSSAQADLQPQHF | TGTGCCAGCAGTTCCGCCCAAGCGGACCTTCAGCCCCAGCATTTT
TRBJ2-5 | - | TRBV28 | - | CASSSIPRDTETQYF | TGTGCCAGCAGTTCGATTCCCCGGGACACCGAGACCCAGTACTTC
TRBJ1-6 | - | TRBV2 | once | CATHTPSSYNSPLHF | TGTGCCACCCATACCCCGAGCTCCTATAATTCACCCCTCCACTTT
TRBJ2-1 | TRBD2 | TRBV10-3 | few | CAISESFVQRGAFSYNEQFF | TGTGCCATCAGTGAGTCGTTCGTCCAGCGGGGGGCATTTTCCTACAATGAGCAGTTCTTC
TRBJ1-4 | - | TRBV6-1 | - | CASTPGLINEKLFF | TGTGCCAGCACCCCGGGACTGATAAATGAAAAACTGTTTTTT
TRBJ2-3 | TRBD2 | TRBV5-4 | - | CASSSHEGLAGTDTQYF | TGTGCCAGCAGCTCCCATGAGGGACTAGCGGGAACAGATACGCAGTATTTT
TRBJ2-7 | TRBD2 | TRBV25-1 | - | CASVTLAGVTYEQYF | TGTGCCAGCGTAACCCTAGCGGGAGTAACCTACGAGCAGTACTTC
TRBJ2-7 | TRBD1 | TRBV4-1 | - | CASRRGSTGGYEQYF | TGCGCCAGCAGACGAGGGAGCACAGGGGGCTACGAGCAGTACTTC
TRBJ1-3 | TRBD1 | TRBV11-2 | - | CASSYPVRDRGHNTIYF | TGTGCCAGCAGCTACCCAGTTAGGGACAGGGGTCATAACACCATATATTTT
TRBJ1-5 | - | TRBV9 | few | CASSVSGTSNQPQHF | TGTGCCAGCAGCGTAAGTGGCACTAGCAATCAGCCCCAGCATTTT